This T cell receptor (beta chain) was obtained from a study of blood T cell repertoires in COVID-19. This CDR3 contains 13 residues. In germline, CDR1 is LNHDA, CDR2 SQIVND (reference sequence). Trimming left V 1 base short and J 5 bases short, with 8 bases between. Source study methods: Amplifying reference gene primers gave estimates of nucleated cell counts. Clones were sequenced by immunoSEQ multiplex PCR, and TCRdb holds only the in-frame ones, with some missing. The V and J calls and clone size are taken from that table; D and trimming were inferred from the DNA. The data hold approximately 250,000 clones, with less than 90% observed a single time.

The sequencing sample was made of peripheral blood. The origin of this receptor is a man aged 30 to 39 with active or convalescent COVID-19. J is TRBJ2-5 and V is TRBV19; tentative D call: TRBD2 (6 bases). The CDR3 bases are TGTGCCAGTAGTATAGCCAGCGGGGAGACCCAGTACTTC. Amino acids: CASSIASGETQYF.